Only one count was recorded for the clone carrying this TCR beta chain. Its antigen is not known. The data originate from a study of T cell responses to AZD1222 COVID-19 vaccine. Regarding the study as a whole: Most donors were white British, females outnumbered males, and clonal diversity was possibly underestimated.

Trimming left V 0 bases short and J 0 bases short, with 7 bases between. CDR1 and CDR2 (germline): SGHRS, YFSETQ. The CDR3 extends over 15 amino acids. Sequencing was performed with immunoSEQ multiplex PCR; in TCRdb, only in-frame clones are kept and a portion is missing. This table has roughly 120,000 clones, roughly 90% appearing once. This specimen was peripheral blood, taken on day 0 of AZD1222 vaccination. The TCR was taken from an adult in good health. The chain combines TRBV5-1 with TRBJ1-3, with D unresolved. The CDR3: CASSLGVTSGNTIYF. CDR3 coding DNA: TGCGCCAGCAGCTTGGGAGTCACCTCTGGAAACACCATATATTTT. Filled out from reference TRBV5-1 and TRBJ1-3, the complete variable domain reads KAGVTQTPRYLIKTRGQQVTLSCSPISGHRSVSWYQQTPGQGLQFLFEYFSETQRNKGNFPGRFSGRQFSNSRSEMNVSTLELGDSALYLCASSLGVTSGNTIYFGEGSWLTVV.